The 15 T cell receptor beta chains below come from one sample, sequenced in a study of T-cell reconstitution after alpha-beta-depleted transplantation in children. Unique molecular identifiers were used to barcode this TCRbeta library. MiXCR, run by TCRdb on the PCR reads, gives a single entry per CDR3 protein. The sample consists of around 500,000 distinct CDR3 sequences, around 23% of them appearing once. The sequences come from PBMCs, mostly from graft donor cells, collected 360 days after TCRalphabeta/CD19-depleted stem cell transplant. The source of these receptors is a boy less than two years old who had a stem cell transplant for acute myeloid leukemia, so the T cells may come from the graft donor.

There are a few counts of this clonotype. CDR3 in amino acids: CASSASVGTQYF. CDR3 nucleotide sequence: TGTGCCAGCAGCGCCAGCGTGGGTACGCAGTATTTT. The V gene is TRBV9, the J gene TRBJ2-3; D not resolved. This CDR3 has 12 residues. Trimming took off 3 bases at V and 8 bases at J, with 10 bases between the two ends. Germline values: CDR1 SGDLS, CDR2 YYNGEE.

This clonotype occurred many times. The chain recombines TRBV29-1 with TRBJ2-7; D assignment may be TRBD1 or TRBD2 (6 bases each). The CDR3 loop spans 13 amino acids. Deletions cut 5 bases from V and 3 bases from J, with 14 bases between. Germline CDR1 reads SQVTM; CDR2 reads ANQGSEA. CDR3 region: CSVRGGLDYEQYF. The DNA of the CDR3 is TGCAGCGTTAGAGGGGGGTTGGACTACGAGCAGTACTTC.

The chain joins TRBV9 to TRBJ2-6, with TRBD1 matching 11 bases. V lost 2 bases, J lost 2 bases, and 9 bases stayed unmatched. The CDR3 runs to 19 residues. Germline loops: CDR1 SGDLS, CDR2 YYNGEE. The CDR3 region is CASSVSVGQGAAGANVLTF. In DNA form, the CDR3 reads TGTGCCAGCAGCGTCTCCGTTGGACAGGGGGCAGCTGGGGCCAACGTCCTGACTTTC.

This chain links TRBV6-2 or TRBV6-3 with TRBJ1-2; 8 positions agree with TRBD1. The germline V gene has CDR1 MNHEY and CDR2 SVGEGT. The ends lost 10 bases at V and 8 bases at J; junction bases unmatched: 12. This CDR3 is built from 13 residues. In DNA, the CDR3 is TGTGCCACCCGACGGGACAGGCGTTCCGGCTACACCTTC. Translation: CATRRDRRSGYTF.

The chain employs TRBV6-5 and TRBJ2-7, with a tentative D call TRBD2 (6 bases). Germline-derived CDR1 and CDR2 are MNHEY and SVGAGI. The CDR3 spans 15 residues. Trimming removed 3 bases at V and 3 bases at J, with 15 bases between. DNA of the CDR3: TGTGCCAGCAGTTATCGGACTACTTTTGACTACGAGCAGTACTTC. This gives the protein CASSYRTTFDYEQYF.

Ten or more counts support this clonotype. The rearrangement joins TRBV20-1 to TRBJ1-2; D perhaps matches TRBD1 (6 bases). CDR1 and CDR2 from the germline V gene are DFQATT and SNEGSKA (reference sequence). This CDR3 contains 15 residues. Trimming pared 0 bases from V and 3 bases from J, leaving 14 bases between. The CDR3 loop reads CSARDHREGDYGYTF. CDR3 DNA: TGCAGTGCTAGAGATCATCGGGAGGGGGACTATGGCTACACCTTC.

There are a few counts of this clonotype. V is TRBV6-1 and J is TRBJ1-2; no clear D gene. The CDR3 runs 14 residues. The ends were cut back, 1 base at V and 2 bases at J, with 8 bases in the middle. Germline V gives CDR1 MNHNS, CDR2 SASEGT. CDR3 amino acids: CASSEERVNYGYTF. CDR3 in DNA: TGTGCCAGCAGTGAAGAACGGGTGAACTATGGCTACACCTTC.

This clonotype was picked up a small number of times. The chain carries TRBV12-3 or TRBV12-4 and TRBJ2-5; TRBD2 aligns across 8 bases. The CDR3 length is 17 residues. V was clipped by 5 bases and J by 5 bases; unmatched bases: 16. CDR3 nucleotides: TGTGCCAGCAGTCTAGGTCGGGAGGGGATGCCGATGGAGACCCAGTACTTC. Its protein is CASSLGREGMPMETQYF.

The V call is TRBV20-1, the J call TRBJ2-7, with 9 bases lining up with TRBD1. CDR3 size: 16 residues. Germline CDR1 DFQATT, CDR2 SNEGSKA (reference sequence). J was trimmed by 3 bases and V by 2 bases; bases with no gene match: 11. The CDR3 spells CSARRPGQGTYYEQYV. For the CDR3, the DNA is TGCAGTGCTAGACGCCCAGGACAGGGGACATACTACGAGCAGTACGTC.

V is TRBV6-2 or TRBV6-3 and J is TRBJ2-7; D not resolved. CDR1 is MNHEY and CDR2 is SVGEGT in the germline V gene. Trimming left V 2 bases short and J 0 bases short, with 11 bases between. The CDR3 covers 15 residues. The CDR3 reads CASSYGIVSSYEQYV. The CDR3 DNA follows: TGTGCCAGCAGTTACGGAATAGTGAGCTCCTACGAGCAGTACGTC.

This sequence joins TRBV20-1 and TRBJ2-7, with TRBD1 matching over 8 bases. The CDR3 runs 11 residues. Germline V CDR1 and CDR2: DFQATT, SNEGSKA (reference sequence). J lost 5 bases, V lost 6 bases, and 3 bases had no gene match. In DNA, the CDR3 is TGCAGTGCCGCGACAGGGGACGAGCAGTACGTC. It encodes CSAATGDEQYV.

The J gene is TRBJ2-3, the V gene TRBV24-1; no reliable D call. The CDR3 runs 11 residues. The germline V gene has CDR1 KGHDR and CDR2 SFDVKD. V dropped 9 bases and J dropped 5 bases, with 8 bases sitting between them. The CDR3 is CATQEGDTQYF. The CDR3 DNA is TGTGCCACCCAGGAAGGAGATACGCAGTATTTT.

The rearrangement joins TRBV24-1 to TRBJ1-1; D is perhaps TRBD1 (5 bases). Between the trimmed V and J ends, which lost 4 bases and 3 bases, there was a span of 14 bases. This CDR3 is 15 amino acids long. Germline values: CDR1 KGHDR, CDR2 SFDVKD. The CDR3 spells CATSDSGRGDTEAFF. The DNA of the CDR3 is TGTGCCACCAGTGACTCCGGTCGAGGGGACACTGAAGCTTTCTTT.

There are a few counts of this clonotype. J is TRBJ2-5 and V is TRBV25-1; 12 positions agree with TRBD1. This CDR3 has 15 residues. The ends lost 6 bases at V and 5 bases at J; junction bases unmatched: 7. The germline CDR1 and CDR2 sequences are MGHDK and SYGVNS. Here the CDR3 DNA reads TGTGCCAGCAGCTCCGGGACAGGGGGCTGGGAGACCCAGTACTTC. Residues: CASSSGTGGWETQYF. Full variable domain (outside the CDR3, taken from reference TRBV25-1 and TRBJ2-5): EADIYQTPRYLVIGTGKKITLECSQTMGHDKMYWYQQDPGMELHLIHYSYGVNSTEKGDLSSESTVSRIRTEHFPLTLESARPSHTSQYLCASSSGTGGWETQYFGPGTRLLVL.

Regarding this clonotype: Compared with germline, one end of the junction differs, possibly owing to a read error. The rearrangement joins TRBV7-9 to TRBJ2-7; D is unclear. There are 13 residues in the CDR3. CDR1 and CDR2 from the germline V gene are SEHNR and FQNEAQ (reference sequence). The CDR3 DNA is TGTGCCAGCAGCTTAGCGCACACCTACGGGCAGTACTTC. This sequence encodes CASSLAHTYGQYF.